These 8 T cell receptor beta chains were all obtained from the same sample, sequenced in a study. Libraries were prepared by immunoSEQ multiplex PCR; TCRdb keeps only in-frame clonotypes and omits some of them. The sample yields about 50,000 clones, approximately 93% seen once. Material: PBMCs. All receptors derive from a man between 40 and 49 years old with rheumatoid arthritis.

CDR3 nucleotides: TGTGCCAGCAGTCGAACCGGGACAGTATATCAGCCCCAGCATTTT. Its protein is CASSRTGTVYQPQHF. The chain uses TRBV6-6 and TRBJ1-5; 7 positions match TRBD1. V gave up 5 bases and J gave up 5 bases; unmatched junction bases: 9. CDR1 MNHNY and CDR2 SVGAGI come from the germline V gene (reference sequence). This CDR3 contains 15 residues.

The chain carries TRBV2 and TRBJ2-2; no firm D call. This CDR3 has 15 residues. The germline gives CDR1 SNHLY, CDR2 FYNNEI. V lost 2 bases and J 4 bases, leaving 11 bases between the germline ends. CDR3 nucleotides: TGTGCCAGCAGTGAAACGGCACTGCTCACCGGGGAGCTGTTTTTT. Amino acid sequence: CASSETALLTGELFF.

V gene TRBV15 combines with J gene TRBJ2-6; a weak D match, TRBD2 (6 bases). Germline loops: CDR1 LNHNV, CDR2 YYDKDF (reference sequence). V gave up 6 bases and J gave up 0 bases, with 15 bases separating them. The CDR3 contains 17 residues. CDR3 coding DNA: TGTGCCACCAGGCCGGGACTGACTCTCTCTGGGGCCAACGTCCTGACTTTC. The encoded protein is CATRPGLTLSGANVLTF. Full variable domain (remainder filled in from reference TRBV15 and TRBJ2-6): DAMVIQNPRYQVTQFGKPVTLSCSQTLNHNVMYWYQQKSSQAPKLLFHYYDKDFNNEADTPDNFQSRRPNTSFCFLDIRSPGLGDTAMYLCATRPGLTLSGANVLTFGAGSRLTVL.

The chain carries TRBV29-1 and TRBJ2-7; D unresolved. Trimming shortened V by 4 bases and J by 7 bases, and 17 bases separated the two germline ends. From germline, CDR1 is SQVTM and CDR2 ANQGSEA. The CDR3 extends over 13 amino acids. The CDR3 sequence is CSVVRGPLEEQYF. The DNA for the CDR3 is TGCAGCGTTGTTCGTGGACCCCTAGAGGAGCAGTACTTC.

The table lists this clone with a count of one. V and J are TRBV3-1 (or the pseudogene TRBV3-2) and TRBJ1-6; D is unclear. CDR3 length: 13 residues. V gave up 1 base and J gave up 7 bases, with 5 bases separating them. In germline, CDR1 is LGHDT, CDR2 YNNKEL (reference sequence). The CDR3 loop reads CASSQGPNSPLHF. CDR3 nucleotide sequence: TGTGCCAGCAGCCAAGGGCCCAATTCACCCCTCCACTTT.

The J gene is TRBJ1-1, the V gene TRBV3-1 (or the pseudogene TRBV3-2); D remains unclear. The germline CDR1 and CDR2 sequences are LGHDT and YNNKEL (reference sequence). This CDR3 has 14 residues. The V end was cut by 4 bases, the J end by 5 bases, with 14 bases between. The CDR3 nucleotides are TGTGCCAGCAGCCCCAACCTGGAACGGACTGAAGCTTTCTTT. Protein: CASSPNLERTEAFF.

The chain joins TRBV5-5 to TRBJ2-3; 10 bases align to TRBD2. CDR3 length equals 17 residues. The junction had 7 bases not matched to a gene; V was cut back by 2 bases and J by 1 base. Germline CDR1 reads SGHKS; CDR2 reads YYEKEE (reference sequence). CDR3: CASSFLAGTSGTDTQYF. CDR3 sequence (DNA): TGTGCCAGCAGCTTCCTAGCCGGGACTAGCGGCACAGATACGCAGTATTTT.

The J gene is TRBJ1-6, the V gene TRBV6-4; possibly TRBD1 for D (5 bases). Germline lookup yields CDR1 MRHNA and CDR2 SNTAGT. The CDR3 runs 14 residues. The ends were cut back, 2 bases at V and 11 bases at J, with 13 bases in the middle. DNA of the CDR3: TGTGCCAGCAGTGACACGTGGGACTCTCCACCCCTCCACTTT. This translates into CASSDTWDSPPLHF.